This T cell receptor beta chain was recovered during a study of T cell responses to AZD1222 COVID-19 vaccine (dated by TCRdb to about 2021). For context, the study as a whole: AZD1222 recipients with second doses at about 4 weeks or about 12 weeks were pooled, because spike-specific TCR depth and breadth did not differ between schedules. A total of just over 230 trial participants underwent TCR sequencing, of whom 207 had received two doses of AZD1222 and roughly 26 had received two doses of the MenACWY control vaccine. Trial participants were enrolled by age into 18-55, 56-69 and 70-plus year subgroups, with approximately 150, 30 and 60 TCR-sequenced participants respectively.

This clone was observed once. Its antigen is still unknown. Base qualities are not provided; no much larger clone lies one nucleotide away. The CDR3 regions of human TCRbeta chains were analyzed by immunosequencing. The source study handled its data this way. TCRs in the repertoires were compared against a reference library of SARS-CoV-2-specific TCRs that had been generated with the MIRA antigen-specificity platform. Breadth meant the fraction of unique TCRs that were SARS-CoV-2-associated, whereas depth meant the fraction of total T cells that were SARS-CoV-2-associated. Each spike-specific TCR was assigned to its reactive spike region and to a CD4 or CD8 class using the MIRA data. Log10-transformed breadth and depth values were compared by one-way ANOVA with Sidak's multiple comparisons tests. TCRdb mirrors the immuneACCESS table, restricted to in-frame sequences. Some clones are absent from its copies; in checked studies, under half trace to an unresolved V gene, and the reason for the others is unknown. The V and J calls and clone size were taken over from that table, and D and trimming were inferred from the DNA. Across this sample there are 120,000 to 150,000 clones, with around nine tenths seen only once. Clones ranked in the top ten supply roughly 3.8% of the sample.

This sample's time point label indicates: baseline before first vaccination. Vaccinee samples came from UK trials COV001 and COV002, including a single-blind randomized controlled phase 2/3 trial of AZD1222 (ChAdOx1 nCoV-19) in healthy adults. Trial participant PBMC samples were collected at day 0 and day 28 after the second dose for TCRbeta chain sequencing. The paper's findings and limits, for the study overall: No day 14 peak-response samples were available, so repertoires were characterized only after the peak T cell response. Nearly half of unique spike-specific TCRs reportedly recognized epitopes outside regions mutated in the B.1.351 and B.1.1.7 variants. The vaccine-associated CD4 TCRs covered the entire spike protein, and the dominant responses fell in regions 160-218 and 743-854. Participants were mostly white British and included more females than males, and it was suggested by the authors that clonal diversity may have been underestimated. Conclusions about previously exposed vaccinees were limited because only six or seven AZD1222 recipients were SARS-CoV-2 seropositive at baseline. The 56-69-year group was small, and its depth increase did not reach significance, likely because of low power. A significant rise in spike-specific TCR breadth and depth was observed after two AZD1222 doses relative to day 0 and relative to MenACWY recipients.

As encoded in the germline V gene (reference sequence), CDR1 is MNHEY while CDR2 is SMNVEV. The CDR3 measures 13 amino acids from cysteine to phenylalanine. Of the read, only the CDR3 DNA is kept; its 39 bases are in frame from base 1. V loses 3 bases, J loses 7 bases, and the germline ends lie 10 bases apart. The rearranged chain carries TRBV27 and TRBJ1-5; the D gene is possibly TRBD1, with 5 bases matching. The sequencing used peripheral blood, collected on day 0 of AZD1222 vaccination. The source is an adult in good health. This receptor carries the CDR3 CASSLGRGQPQHF. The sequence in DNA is TGTGCCAGCAGTTTGGGGCGGGGGCAGCCCCAGCATTTT.